This T cell receptor beta chain was sequenced in a study of T cell responses to AZD1222 COVID-19 vaccine. This clone was seen a few times. The method was immunoSEQ multiplex PCR; TCRdb's version includes in-frame clones alone and lacks a portion of them. Of almost 65,000 clones in the sample, around 83% are singletons; the top ten hold under 7.5%. The CDR3 sequence is 12 residues long. The J segment lost 11 bases and the V segment lost 2 bases, leaving 5 bases of the junction unmatched. Germline V gene sequence: CDR1 SGHNT, CDR2 YYREEE (reference sequence). Here the sequenced sample was peripheral blood, taken on day 0 of AZD1222 vaccination. This chain uses TRBV5-4 with TRBJ1-1; 8 nucleotides align to TRBD1. The receptor comes from an adult in good health. CDR3 region: CASSFDRGVAFF. CDR3 bases: TGTGCCAGCAGCTTTGACAGGGGAGTCGCTTTCTTT.